The 19 T cell receptor beta chains given below trace back to one sample, sequenced in a study of cytomegalovirus exposure and HLA in healthy donors. PCR employed 60 Vbeta and 13 Jbeta primers. The assay was immunoSEQ multiplex PCR, and TCRdb's table has in-frame clones only and misses some. This sample's clone table lists under 35,000 clones. The sequenced material came from PBMCs. The receptor source for this set is a man aged 25-45 years in good health and CMV-seronegative.

The chain uses TRBV30 and TRBJ2-5; tentative D call: TRBD2 (6 bases). This CDR3 comprises 11 residues. From germline, CDR1 is GTSNPN and CDR2 SVGIG (reference sequence). The V and J ends lost 6 bases and 9 bases respectively, with 14 bases between them. The CDR3, as DNA: TGTGCCTGTCATTCGACGGGGGCCCAGTACTTC. It is translated as CACHSTGAQYF.

The CDR3 nucleotides read TGTGCCAGCTCACCCATCCTCCCGGGAGGGCCAAATGAGCAGTTCTTC. Its protein is CASSPILPGGPNEQFF. The V call is TRBV18, the J call TRBJ2-1; 8 nucleotides match TRBD2. Germline-derived CDR1 and CDR2 are KGHSH and LQKENI. The CDR3 consists of 16 residues. The V segment lost 3 bases and the J segment 7 bases; nucleotides outside the gene matches: 11.

V is TRBV7-8 and J is TRBJ1-5; no clear D gene. Germline lookup yields CDR1 SGHVS and CDR2 FQNEAQ. Between the trimmed V and J ends, which lost 1 base and 6 bases, there was a span of 7 bases. This CDR3 is 13 amino acids long. The CDR3 DNA reads TGTGCCAGCAGCTTAGATTCCCGTCAGCCCCAGCATTTT. This gives the protein CASSLDSRQPQHF.

V gene TRBV5-6 combines with J gene TRBJ1-2; TRBD1 matches at 7 bases. The ends lost 3 bases at V and 9 bases at J; junction bases unmatched: 5. From germline, CDR1 is SGHDT and CDR2 YYEEEE. The CDR3 extends over 12 amino acids. The CDR3 loop is CASSWLQGSYTF. DNA for the CDR3: TGTGCCAGCAGCTGGCTACAGGGGAGCTACACCTTC.

The chain joins TRBV7-2 to TRBJ2-3; TRBD2 matches 12 bases. Germline V lookup: CDR1 SGHTA, CDR2 FQGNSA. This CDR3 contains 15 residues. The V and J ends lost 5 bases and 5 bases, in that order; junction bases with no gene match: 5. In DNA, the CDR3 is TGTGCCAGCAGCCCATCTAGCGGGGGGGAAGATACGCAGTATTTT. Amino acid sequence: CASSPSSGGEDTQYF.

V is TRBV2 and J is TRBJ2-5; 7 positions agree with TRBD2. The CDR3 has 15 amino acids. The V gene end was trimmed by 11 bases and the J gene end by 5 bases; junction bases not matched to a gene: 17. The germline V gene has CDR1 SNHLY and CDR2 FYNNEI. CDR3 amino acids: CADQIAGQGEETQYF. The DNA of the CDR3 is TGTGCCGACCAAATAGCGGGCCAAGGGGAGGAGACCCAGTACTTC.

In nucleotides, the CDR3 is TGCGCCAGCAGCCTAGAGGGGGCGGGGCAGTTCTTC. The encoded protein is CASSLEGAGQFF. The chain employs TRBV4-1 and TRBJ2-1; TRBD1 matches at 7 bases. CDR1 is MGHRA, CDR2 YSYEKL, per germline. The CDR3 contains 12 residues. Trimming cost V 4 bases and J 12 bases; bases outside gene matches: 6.

The chain combines TRBV19 with TRBJ2-5, with TRBD2 matching 14 bases. In germline, CDR1 is LNHDA, CDR2 SQIVND (reference sequence). The CDR3 loop spans 15 amino acids. The V and J ends lost 6 bases and 5 bases, in that order; junction bases with no gene match: 5. CDR3 sequence (DNA): TGTGCCAGTAGCCTATGGACTAGCGGGAGGGAGACCCAGTACTTC. Translated: CASSLWTSGRETQYF.

The CDR3 region has the DNA TGTGCCAGCAGCGCTAGAGTTCTGGGACATAATGAAAAACTGTTTTTT. Translation: CASSARVLGHNEKLFF. The rearrangement joins TRBV7-9 to TRBJ1-4, with D possibly being TRBD1 (6 bases). V was cut by 5 bases and J by 4 bases, with 17 bases left in between. Germline values: CDR1 SEHNR, CDR2 FQNEAQ (reference sequence). This CDR3 is 16 amino acids long.

This chain links TRBV6-5 with TRBJ2-2, with 9 bases aligning to TRBD2. CDR1 and CDR2 (germline): MNHEY, SVGAGI. CDR3 size: 15 residues. Unmatched junction bases numbered 2, after V lost 5 bases and J lost 1 base. This CDR3 reads CASSPSGENTGELFF. The CDR3 DNA reads as TGTGCCAGCAGTCCTAGCGGGGAGAACACCGGGGAGCTGTTTTTT.

The J gene is TRBJ1-3, the V gene TRBV9; TRBD1 matches at 9 bases. The CDR3 runs 19 residues. V lost 2 bases to trimming and J lost 3 bases; unmatched junction nucleotides: 15. The V gene's germline CDR1 is SGDLS and CDR2 YYNGEE. The chain's CDR3 is CASSVGGGLTGGIGNTIYF. The CDR3 DNA reads as TGTGCCAGCAGCGTGGGGGGAGGCCTGACAGGGGGAATTGGAAACACCATATATTTT.

Notes on this clone: At one boundary the junction diverges from the germline segment, which might be a read error. The V call is TRBV7-7, the J call TRBJ2-1, with D possibly being TRBD1 (6 bases). CDR1 is SSHAT, CDR2 FNYEAQ, per germline (reference sequence). CDR3 size: 16 residues. In nucleotides, the CDR3 is TGTGCTAGCAGCTTAGTGGTGGGGGCTGGACTTGATGAGCAGTTCTTC. Translation gives CASSLVVGAGLDEQFF. Complete variable domain (other parts from reference TRBV7-7 and TRBJ2-1): GAGVSQSPRYKVTKRGQDVTLRCDPISSHATLYWYQQALGQGPEFLTYFNYEAQPDKSGLPSDRFSAERPEGSISTLTIQRTEQRDSAMYRCASSLVVGAGLDEQFFGPGTRLTVL.

V usage is TRBV19 and J usage is TRBJ1-1; a possible D gene is TRBD1 (5 bases). Germline-derived CDR1 and CDR2 are LNHDA and SQIVND (reference sequence). The CDR3 runs 14 residues. V was clipped by 3 bases and J by 3 bases, with 11 bases between them. CDR3 amino acids: CASSMMGGYTEAFF. CDR3 in DNA: TGTGCCAGTAGTATGATGGGGGGTTACACTGAAGCTTTCTTT.

The chain uses TRBV18 and TRBJ2-7; the D gene is possibly TRBD2 (6 bases). The CDR3 consists of 13 residues. V was cut by 3 bases and J by 1 base, with 7 bases left in between. Germline V gene lookup returns CDR1 KGHSH and CDR2 LQKENI. For the CDR3, the DNA is TGTGCCAGCTCACCGGGGGGATCCTACGAGCAGTACTTC. This gives the protein CASSPGGSYEQYF.

This chain links TRBV13 with TRBJ2-7; 10 nucleotides agree with TRBD1. CDR3 length: 12 residues. V lost 5 bases to trimming and J lost 13 bases; unmatched junction nucleotides: 8. CDR1 is PRHDT, CDR2 FYEKMQ, per germline (reference sequence). DNA for the CDR3: TGTGCCAGCAGCGCGGACAGGGGGTCGAGTTACTTC. It yields the protein CASSADRGSSYF.

The chain uses TRBV5-4 and TRBJ2-1; D gene uncertain. Trimming removed 1 base from V and 1 base from J, with 9 bases in between. Germline values: CDR1 SGHNT, CDR2 YYREEE (reference sequence). The CDR3 consists of 15 residues. The CDR3 coding sequence is TGTGCCAGCAGCTTGTACCTAGAGTCCTACAATGAGCAGTTCTTC. Residues: CASSLYLESYNEQFF.

CDR3 residues: CASTFGSGGQEYF. In DNA, the CDR3 is TGTGCCAGCACCTTCGGATCTGGGGGACAGGAATACTTC. The chain is built from TRBV7-9 and TRBJ2-7; 8 positions agree with TRBD1. The CDR3 covers 13 residues. The V segment lost 7 bases and the J segment 13 bases; nucleotides outside the gene matches: 15. Germline V lookup: CDR1 SEHNR, CDR2 FQNEAQ (reference sequence).

V gene TRBV11-3 combines with J gene TRBJ2-1; D unresolved. Germline CDR1 SGHNT, CDR2 YENEEA. This CDR3 contains 13 residues. The V end was cut by 3 bases, the J end by 4 bases, with 7 bases between. The CDR3 loop is CASSFNTYNEQFF. The CDR3 nucleotides are TGTGCCAGCAGCTTCAATACTTACAATGAGCAGTTCTTC.

The gene calls are TRBV18 and TRBJ2-7; 12 bases match TRBD1. This CDR3 region has 14 residues. V dropped 1 base and J dropped 7; count of bases not matched to a gene: 2. The germline gives CDR1 KGHSH, CDR2 LQKENI. The CDR3 protein is CASSPRDRGQEQYF. As DNA, the CDR3 is TGTGCCAGCTCACCACGGGACAGGGGGCAAGAGCAGTACTTC. Combining the CDR3 with reference TRBV18 and TRBJ2-7 gives the whole variable domain NAGVMQNPRHLVRRRGQEARLRCSPMKGHSHVYWYRQLPEEGLKFMVYLQKENIIDESGMPKERFSAEFPKEGPSILRIQQVVRGDSAAYFCASSPRDRGQEQYFGPGTRLTVT.